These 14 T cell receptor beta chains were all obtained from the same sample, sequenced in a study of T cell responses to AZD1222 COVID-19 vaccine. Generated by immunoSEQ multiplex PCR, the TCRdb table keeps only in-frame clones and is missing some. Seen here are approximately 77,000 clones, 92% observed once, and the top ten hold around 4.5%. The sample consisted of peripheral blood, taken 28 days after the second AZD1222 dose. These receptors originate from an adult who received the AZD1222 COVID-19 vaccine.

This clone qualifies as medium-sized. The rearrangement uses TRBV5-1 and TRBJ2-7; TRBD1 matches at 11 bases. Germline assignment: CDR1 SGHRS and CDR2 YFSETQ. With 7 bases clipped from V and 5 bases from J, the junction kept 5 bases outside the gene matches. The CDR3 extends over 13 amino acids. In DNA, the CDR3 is TGCGCCAGCGGGACAGGGGGGTTCAACGAGCAGTACTTC. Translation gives CASGTGGFNEQYF.

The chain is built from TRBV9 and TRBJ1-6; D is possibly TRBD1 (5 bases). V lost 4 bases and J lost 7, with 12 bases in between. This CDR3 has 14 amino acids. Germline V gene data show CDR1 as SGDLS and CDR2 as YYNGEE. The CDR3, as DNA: TGTGCCAGCAGCTTCCAAGGGACCAATTCACCCCTCCACTTT. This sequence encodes CASSFQGTNSPLHF.

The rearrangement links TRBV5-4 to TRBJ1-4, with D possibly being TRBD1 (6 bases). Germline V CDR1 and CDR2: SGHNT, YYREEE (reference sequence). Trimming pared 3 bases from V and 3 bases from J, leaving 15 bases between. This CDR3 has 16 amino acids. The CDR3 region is CASSYPSGGPNEKLFF. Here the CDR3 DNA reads TGTGCCAGCAGCTACCCTTCCGGGGGGCCTAATGAAAAACTGTTTTTT. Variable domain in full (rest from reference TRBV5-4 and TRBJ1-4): ETGVTQSPTHLIKTRGQQVTLRCSSQSGHNTVSWYQQALGQGPQFIFQYYREEENGRGNFPPRFSGLQFPNYSSELNVNALELDDSALYLCASSYPSGGPNEKLFFGSGTQLSVL.

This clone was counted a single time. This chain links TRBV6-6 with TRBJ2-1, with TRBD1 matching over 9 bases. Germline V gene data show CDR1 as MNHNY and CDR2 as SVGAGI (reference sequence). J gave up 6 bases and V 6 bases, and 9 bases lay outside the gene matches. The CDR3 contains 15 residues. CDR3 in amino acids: CASSLRDREGNEQFF. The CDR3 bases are TGTGCCAGCAGCCTCCGGGACAGGGAAGGCAATGAGCAGTTCTTC.

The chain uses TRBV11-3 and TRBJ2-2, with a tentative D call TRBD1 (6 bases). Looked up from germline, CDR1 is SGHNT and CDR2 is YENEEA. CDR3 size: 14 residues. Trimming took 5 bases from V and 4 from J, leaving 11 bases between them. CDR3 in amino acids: CASSPRTATGELFF. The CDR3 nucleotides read TGTGCCAGCAGCCCTAGGACAGCCACCGGGGAGCTGTTTTTT.

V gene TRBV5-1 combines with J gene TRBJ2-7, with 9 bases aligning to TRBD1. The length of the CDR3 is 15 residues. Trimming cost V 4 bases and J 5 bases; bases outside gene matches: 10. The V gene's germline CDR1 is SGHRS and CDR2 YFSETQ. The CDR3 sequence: CASSPRGTGPHEQYF. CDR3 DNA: TGCGCCAGCAGCCCCCGAGGGACAGGGCCCCACGAGCAGTACTTC.

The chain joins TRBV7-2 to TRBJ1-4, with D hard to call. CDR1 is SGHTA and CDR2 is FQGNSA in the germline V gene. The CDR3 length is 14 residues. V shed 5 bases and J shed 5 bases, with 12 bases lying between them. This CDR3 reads CASSTLGRNEKLFF. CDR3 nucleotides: TGTGCCAGCAGCACACTAGGCAGAAATGAAAAACTGTTTTTT. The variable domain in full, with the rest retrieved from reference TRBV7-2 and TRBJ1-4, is GAGVSQSPSNKVTEKGKDVELRCDPISGHTALYWYRQSLGQGLEFLIYFQGNSAPDKSGLPSDRFSAERTGGSVSTLTIQRTQQEDSAVYLCASSTLGRNEKLFFGSGTQLSVL.

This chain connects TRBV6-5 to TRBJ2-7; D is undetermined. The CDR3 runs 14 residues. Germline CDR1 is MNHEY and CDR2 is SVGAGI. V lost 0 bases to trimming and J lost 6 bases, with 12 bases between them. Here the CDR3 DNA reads TGTGCCAGCAGTTACTCGTCAGCATTCGGCGAGCAGTACTTC. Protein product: CASSYSSAFGEQYF.

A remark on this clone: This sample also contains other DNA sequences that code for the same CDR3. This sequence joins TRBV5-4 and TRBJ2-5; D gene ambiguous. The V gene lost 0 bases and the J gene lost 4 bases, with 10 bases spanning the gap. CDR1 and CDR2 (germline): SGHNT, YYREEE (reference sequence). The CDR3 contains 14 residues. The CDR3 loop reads CASSLVGFGETQYF. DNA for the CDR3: TGTGCCAGCAGCTTGGTTGGGTTCGGAGAGACCCAGTACTTC.

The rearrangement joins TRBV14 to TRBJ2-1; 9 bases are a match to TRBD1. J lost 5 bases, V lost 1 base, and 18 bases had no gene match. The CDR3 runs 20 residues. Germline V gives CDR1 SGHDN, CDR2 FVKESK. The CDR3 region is CASSQAPGQGASGLNNEQFF. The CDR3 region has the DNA TGTGCCAGCAGCCAAGCCCCGGGACAGGGAGCTAGCGGCCTAAACAATGAGCAGTTCTTC.

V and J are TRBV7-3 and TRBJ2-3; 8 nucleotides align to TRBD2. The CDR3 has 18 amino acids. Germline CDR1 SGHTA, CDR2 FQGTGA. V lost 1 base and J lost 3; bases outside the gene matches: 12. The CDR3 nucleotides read TGTGCCAGCAGCTTAAGGGGGAGAGCGGGAGTTATAACAGATACGCAGTATTTT. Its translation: CASSLRGRAGVITDTQYF.

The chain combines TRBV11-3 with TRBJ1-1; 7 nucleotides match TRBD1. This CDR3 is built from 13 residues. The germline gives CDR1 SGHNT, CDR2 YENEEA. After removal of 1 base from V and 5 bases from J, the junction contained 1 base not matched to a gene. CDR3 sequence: CASSLAGGTEAFF. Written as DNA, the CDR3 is TGTGCCAGCAGCTTAGCAGGGGGGACTGAAGCTTTCTTT. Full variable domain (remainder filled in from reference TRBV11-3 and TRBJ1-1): EAGVVQSPRYKIIEKKQPVAFWCNPISGHNTLYWYLQNLGQGPELLIRYENEEAVDDSQLPKDRFSAERLKGVDSTLKIQPAELGDSAVYLCASSLAGGTEAFFGQGTRLTVV.

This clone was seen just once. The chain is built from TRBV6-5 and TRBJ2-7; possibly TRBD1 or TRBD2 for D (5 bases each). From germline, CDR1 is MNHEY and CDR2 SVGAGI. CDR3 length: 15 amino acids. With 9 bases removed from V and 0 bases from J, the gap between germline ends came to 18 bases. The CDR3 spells CARGPFSASSYEQYF. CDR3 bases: TGTGCCAGGGGGCCTTTTAGCGCGAGCTCCTACGAGCAGTACTTC.

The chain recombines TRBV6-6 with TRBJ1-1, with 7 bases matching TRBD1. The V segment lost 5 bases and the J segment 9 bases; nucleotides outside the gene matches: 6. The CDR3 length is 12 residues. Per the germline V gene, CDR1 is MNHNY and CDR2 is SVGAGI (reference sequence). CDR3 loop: CASSIRQGQAFF. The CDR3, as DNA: TGTGCCAGCAGTATCCGACAGGGCCAAGCTTTCTTT.